This T cell receptor beta chain was found in a study of blood T cell repertoires in COVID-19. On the study more broadly: COVID-19 samples, acute and convalescent, were from the United States, Italy and Spain. Sources were T cells, B-cell-depleted T cells, or PBMCs; the material itself was cDNA or gDNA.

The authors' processing: The authors estimated nucleated cell counts from reference gene primer amplification. TCRdb's copy holds only in-frame clones and misses some; the assay was immunoSEQ multiplex PCR. V, J and clone size derive from that table, while D and trimming were established from the DNA sequence. The data contain roughly 150,000 clones, 85% to 90% of them singletons. Germline lookup yields CDR1 MNHEY and CDR2 SMNVEV (reference sequence). This CDR3 contains 15 residues. The V end lost 4 bases, the J end lost 4 bases, and 16 bases lay between the germline ends. In its sample, this clone was seen once.

Sequenced sample: peripheral blood. The TCR originated in a woman aged 60 to 75 with active COVID-19. V is TRBV27 and J is TRBJ1-2, with a tentative D call TRBD1 (6 bases). The CDR3 DNA sequence: TGTGCCAGCAGTTCCTGGGGGGGGCATAGCTATGGCTACACCTTC. It translates to CASSSWGGHSYGYTF.